A selection of T cell receptor beta chains follows, all from one sample in a study of blood T cell repertoires in COVID-19. Measured with immunoSEQ multiplex PCR; TCRdb has only the in-frame clones, and not every one. The table shows around 300,000 clones, with about 90% occurring only once. Sequencing was carried out using PBMCs or T cells enriched from blood (not recorded which). The receptors come from a woman aged 55-69 years who had recovered from COVID-19. CDR3s include the opening cysteine and the closing phenylalanine or tryptophan.

TRBV2	CASSRSTEAFF
TRBV28	CASSLTGAVNQPQHF
TRBV5-1	CASSLTTQGEKLFF
TRBV5-4	CASSSTGDYGYTF
TRBV30	CAWSVLNTIYF
TRBV7-2	CASSLAGDRASNQPQHF
TRBV14	CASSHSLAGFYEQYF
TRBV5-1	CASSADRLLTTEAFF
TRBV19	CASSKSSGANVLTF
TRBV6-5	CASRETEPYEQYF
TRBV29-1	CSAEGQTTGQGFEKLFF
TRBV10-2	CASSVETVYGYTF
TRBV4-1	CASSQDSLADYTDTQYF
TRBV5-1	CASSLGQGGTEAFF
TRBV27	CASSRPGLAFDNEQFF
TRBV9	CASSVGSDPYQGGYTF
TRBV29-1	CSVVMWVAGSGEQYF
TRBV5-6	CASSLRQGYGYTF
TRBV24-1	CATSKADETQYF
TRBV5-4	CASSRGANSYNEQFF
TRBV5-1	CASSLRTGKNTEAFF
TRBV7-2	CASSLYGENTEAFF
TRBV28	CASSSNSGSGKTGELFF
TRBV28	CASSRQGSYEQYF
TRBV5-1	CASSPTAGGSYGYTF
TRBV28	CASSSPSGGWNTEAFF
TRBV9	CASSEGALPTDTQYF
TRBV20-1	CSARGQREKFF
TRBV9	CASSPMVRGEAFF
TRBV7-3	CASSGSGADTQYF
TRBV5-1	CASSVRGLSYEQYF
TRBV5-6	CASSFFSLGETQYF
TRBV15	CATSRNNNEQFF
TRBV10-2	CASSERGNNQPQHF
TRBV5-4	CASSLGLSGVNEQFF
TRBV6-1	CASSELLQGVNQPQHF
TRBV19	CASSTDSLNQPQHF
TRBV5-1	CASSLDTNSPLHF
TRBV3-1/TRBV3-2	CASSQGAPYQETQYF
TRBV28	CASSTTGREEQYF
TRBV24-1	CATSLGQSRGELFF
TRBV7-9	CASSLEASTPPDTQYF
TRBV5-1	CASSLGRAPGNYEQYF
TRBV9	CASGGYWTSGSTDTQYF
TRBV11-2	CASSPLAATQADTQYF
TRBV2	CASSVLGQGGTEAFF
TRBV5-1	CASSTSGNYGYTF
TRBV5-1	CASSQDGSGTEAFF
TRBV5-4	CASSLSWTSGTYEQYF
TRBV3-1/TRBV3-2	CASSQGGIGAEAFF
TRBV27	CASSSTGVRVEKLFF
TRBV5-1	CASSFGTGSHEQYF
TRBV6-1	CASSEGTGIDEQYF
TRBV28	CASSLAGVTDTQYF
TRBV14	CASSPGLAGLETQYF
TRBV6-5	CASSSFNSPLHF
TRBV3-1/TRBV3-2	CASSLLADQPQHF
TRBV30	CAYSNNEQFF
TRBV18	CASSPYTTQGGEKLFF